The entry below gives a single T cell receptor beta chain sequence along with its context. The data are from a study of cytomegalovirus exposure and HLA in healthy donors. In germline, CDR1 is SGHRS, CDR2 YFSETQ. This CDR3 has 14 residues. The V end was cut by 0 bases, the J end by 1 base, with 7 bases between. Measured with immunoSEQ multiplex PCR; TCRdb has only the in-frame clones, and not every one. The sample yields around 56,000 clones, 75% to 90% seen once. The TCR was taken from a woman younger than 30 in good health and CMV-seronegative. The specimen sequenced was PBMCs. This chain joins TRBV5-1 and TRBJ1-1; tentatively, D is TRBD1 (5 bases). CDR3 nucleotides: TGCGCCAGCAGCTTGGCTCAGGGGAACACTGAAGCTTTCTTT. Amino acid sequence: CASSLAQGNTEAFF.